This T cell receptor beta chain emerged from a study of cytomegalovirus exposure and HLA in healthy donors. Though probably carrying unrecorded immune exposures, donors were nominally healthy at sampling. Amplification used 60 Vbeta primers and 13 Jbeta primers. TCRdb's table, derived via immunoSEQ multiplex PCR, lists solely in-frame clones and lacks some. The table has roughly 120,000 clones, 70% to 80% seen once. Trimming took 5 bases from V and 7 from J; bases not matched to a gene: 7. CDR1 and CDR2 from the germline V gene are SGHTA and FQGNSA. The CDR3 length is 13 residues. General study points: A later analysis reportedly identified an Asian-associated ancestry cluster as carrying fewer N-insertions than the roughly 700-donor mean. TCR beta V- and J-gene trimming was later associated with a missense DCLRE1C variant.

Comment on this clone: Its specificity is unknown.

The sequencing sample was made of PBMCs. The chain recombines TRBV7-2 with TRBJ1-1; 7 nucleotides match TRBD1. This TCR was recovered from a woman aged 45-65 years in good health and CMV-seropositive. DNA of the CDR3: TGTGCCAGCAGCCTGGACAGGTCCTATGAAGCTTTCTTT. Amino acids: CASSLDRSYEAFF.